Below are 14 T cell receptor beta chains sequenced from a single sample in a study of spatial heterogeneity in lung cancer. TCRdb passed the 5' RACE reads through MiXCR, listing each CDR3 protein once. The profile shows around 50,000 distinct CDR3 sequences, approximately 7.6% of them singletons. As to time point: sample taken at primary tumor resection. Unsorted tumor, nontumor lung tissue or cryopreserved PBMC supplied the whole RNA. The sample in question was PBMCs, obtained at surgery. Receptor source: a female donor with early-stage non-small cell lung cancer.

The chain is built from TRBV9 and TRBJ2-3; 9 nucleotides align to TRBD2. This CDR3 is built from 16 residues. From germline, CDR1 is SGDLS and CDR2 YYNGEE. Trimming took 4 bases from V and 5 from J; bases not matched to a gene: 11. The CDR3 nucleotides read TGTGCCAGCAGCACCGGGGCGCGGGGGGGCGGAGATACGCAGTATTTT. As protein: CASSTGARGGGDTQYF.

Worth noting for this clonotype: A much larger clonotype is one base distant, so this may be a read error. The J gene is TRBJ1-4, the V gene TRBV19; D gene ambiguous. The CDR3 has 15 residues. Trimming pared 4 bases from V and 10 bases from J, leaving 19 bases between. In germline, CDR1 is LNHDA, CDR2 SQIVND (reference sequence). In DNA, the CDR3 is TGTGCCAGTAGTAAGGAGGGAACTGGTCTCGGAAAACTGTTTTTT. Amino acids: CASSKEGTGLGKLFF.

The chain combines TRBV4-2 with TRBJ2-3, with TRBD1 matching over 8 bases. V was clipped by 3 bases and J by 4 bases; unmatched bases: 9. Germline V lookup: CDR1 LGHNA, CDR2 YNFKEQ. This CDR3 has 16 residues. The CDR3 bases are TGTGCCAGCAGCCATGCAGACAGGGGCGAGGCAGATACGCAGTATTTT. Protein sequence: CASSHADRGEADTQYF.

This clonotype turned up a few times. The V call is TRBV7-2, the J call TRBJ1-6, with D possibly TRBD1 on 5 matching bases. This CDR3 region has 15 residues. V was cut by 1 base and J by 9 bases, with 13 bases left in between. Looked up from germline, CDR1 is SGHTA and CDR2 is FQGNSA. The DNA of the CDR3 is TGTGCCAGCAGCTTAGGGGTGTGGGGGGTTTCACCCCTCCACTTT. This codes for CASSLGVWGVSPLHF.

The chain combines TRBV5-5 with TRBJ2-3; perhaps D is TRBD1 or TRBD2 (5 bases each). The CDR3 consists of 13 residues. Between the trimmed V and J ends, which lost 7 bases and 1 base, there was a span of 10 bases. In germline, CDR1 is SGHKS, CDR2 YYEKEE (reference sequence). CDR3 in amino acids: CASDLGGTDTQYF. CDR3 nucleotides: TGTGCCAGCGATTTGGGGGGCACAGATACGCAGTATTTT.

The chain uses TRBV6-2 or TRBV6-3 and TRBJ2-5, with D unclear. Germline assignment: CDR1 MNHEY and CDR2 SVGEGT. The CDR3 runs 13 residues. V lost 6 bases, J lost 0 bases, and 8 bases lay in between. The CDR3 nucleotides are TGTGCCAGCAGCTACCGGTACCAAGAGACCCAGTACTTC. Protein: CASSYRYQETQYF.

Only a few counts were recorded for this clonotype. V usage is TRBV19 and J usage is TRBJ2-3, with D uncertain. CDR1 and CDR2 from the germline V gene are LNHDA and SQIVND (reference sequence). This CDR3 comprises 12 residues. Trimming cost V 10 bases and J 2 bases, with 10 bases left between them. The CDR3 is CATRTFTDTQYF. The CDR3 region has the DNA TGTGCCACTCGAACTTTCACAGATACGCAGTATTTT.

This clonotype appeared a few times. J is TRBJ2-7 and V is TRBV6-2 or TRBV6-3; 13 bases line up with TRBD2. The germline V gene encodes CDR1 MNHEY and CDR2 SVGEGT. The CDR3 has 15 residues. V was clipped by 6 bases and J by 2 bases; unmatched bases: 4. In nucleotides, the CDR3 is TGTGCCAGCAGAGCTGGGACTAGCGGGGCCTACGAGCAGTACTTC. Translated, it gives CASRAGTSGAYEQYF.

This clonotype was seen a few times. CDR3 amino acids: CSVGTGGGTGELFF. The CDR3 region has the DNA TGCAGCGTTGGGACAGGGGGAGGCACCGGGGAGCTGTTTTTT. V is TRBV29-1 and J is TRBJ2-2; 10 nucleotides agree with TRBD1. V shed 4 bases, J shed 4 bases, and the junction held 3 bases outside the gene matches. The CDR3 length is 14 residues. CDR1 SQVTM and CDR2 ANQGSEA come from the germline V gene.

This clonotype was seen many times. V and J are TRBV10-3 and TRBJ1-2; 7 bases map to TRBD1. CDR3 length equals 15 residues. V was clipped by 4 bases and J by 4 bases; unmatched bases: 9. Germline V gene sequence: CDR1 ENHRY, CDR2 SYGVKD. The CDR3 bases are TGTGCCATCAGTGTTGAGACAGGGACACTCTATGGCTACACCTTC. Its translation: CAISVETGTLYGYTF.

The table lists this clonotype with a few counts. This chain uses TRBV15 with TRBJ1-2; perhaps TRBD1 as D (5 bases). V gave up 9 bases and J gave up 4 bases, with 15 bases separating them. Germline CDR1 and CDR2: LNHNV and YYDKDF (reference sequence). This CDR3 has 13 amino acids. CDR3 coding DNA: TGTGCCACAAGGCGGGGGGAGAGCTATGGCTACACCTTC. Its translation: CATRRGESYGYTF.

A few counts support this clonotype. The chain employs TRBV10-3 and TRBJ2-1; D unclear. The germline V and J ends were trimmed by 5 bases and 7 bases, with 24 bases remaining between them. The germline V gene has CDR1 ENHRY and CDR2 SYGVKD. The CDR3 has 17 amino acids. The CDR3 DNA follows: TGTGCCATCAGTACAACAAAAGGGCTCACTGTTGTTAATGAGCAGTTCTTC. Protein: CAISTTKGLTVVNEQFF.

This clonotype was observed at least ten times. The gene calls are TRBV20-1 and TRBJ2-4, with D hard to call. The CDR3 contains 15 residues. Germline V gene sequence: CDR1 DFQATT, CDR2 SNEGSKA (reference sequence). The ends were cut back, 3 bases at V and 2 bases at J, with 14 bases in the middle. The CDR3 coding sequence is TGCAGTGCTAGGCCCGTGTCGATTACCAAAAACATTCAGTACTTC. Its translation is CSARPVSITKNIQYF.

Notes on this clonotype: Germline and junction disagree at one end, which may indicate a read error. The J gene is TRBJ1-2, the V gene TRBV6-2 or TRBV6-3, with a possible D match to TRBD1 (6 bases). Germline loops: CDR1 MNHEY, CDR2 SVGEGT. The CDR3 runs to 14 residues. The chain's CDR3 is CASTTDRANDGYTF. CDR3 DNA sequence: TGTGCCAGCACTACGGACAGAGCTAACGATGGCTACACCTTC.